The TCR beta chain described here comes from a study of blood T cell repertoires in COVID-19. V gave up 4 bases and J gave up 4 bases; unmatched junction bases: 8. CDR3 length: 15 residues. CDR1 and CDR2 (germline): SNHLY, FYNNEI. Produced via immunoSEQ multiplex PCR; TCRdb's table is partial and in-frame only. The sample contains 350,000 or so clones, around 90% of which appear only once. This clone is a singleton in its sample. V usage is TRBV2 and J usage is TRBJ1-2, with 8 bases fitting TRBD1. Material for sequencing was peripheral blood. The receptor was derived from a man aged 18 to 29 with active or convalescent COVID-19. The CDR3 reads CASSAQGAKVYGYTF. CDR3 sequence (DNA): TGTGCCAGCAGTGCCCAGGGGGCGAAAGTCTATGGCTACACCTTC.